This T cell receptor beta chain was captured in a study of technical replicates of blood from a few donors. The germline CDR1 and CDR2 sequences are LGHNA and YNFKEQ. V dropped 0 bases and J dropped 0; count of bases not matched to a gene: 5. The CDR3 consists of 18 residues. The repertoire was sequenced with immunoSEQ multiplex PCR; TCRdb's copy has only in-frame clones and lacks some. The sample holds approximately 81,000 clones; 95% to 97% are singletons and the top ten take around 0.2%. The specimen was T cells isolated from PBMCs. The chain joins TRBV4-2 to TRBJ1-6, with TRBD1 identical over 7 bases. This clonotype was obtained from a human donor in good health. The CDR3 region is CASSQDPGTASYNSPLHF. In nucleotides, the CDR3 is TGTGCCAGCAGCCAAGATCCCGGGACAGCCTCCTATAATTCACCCCTCCACTTT.